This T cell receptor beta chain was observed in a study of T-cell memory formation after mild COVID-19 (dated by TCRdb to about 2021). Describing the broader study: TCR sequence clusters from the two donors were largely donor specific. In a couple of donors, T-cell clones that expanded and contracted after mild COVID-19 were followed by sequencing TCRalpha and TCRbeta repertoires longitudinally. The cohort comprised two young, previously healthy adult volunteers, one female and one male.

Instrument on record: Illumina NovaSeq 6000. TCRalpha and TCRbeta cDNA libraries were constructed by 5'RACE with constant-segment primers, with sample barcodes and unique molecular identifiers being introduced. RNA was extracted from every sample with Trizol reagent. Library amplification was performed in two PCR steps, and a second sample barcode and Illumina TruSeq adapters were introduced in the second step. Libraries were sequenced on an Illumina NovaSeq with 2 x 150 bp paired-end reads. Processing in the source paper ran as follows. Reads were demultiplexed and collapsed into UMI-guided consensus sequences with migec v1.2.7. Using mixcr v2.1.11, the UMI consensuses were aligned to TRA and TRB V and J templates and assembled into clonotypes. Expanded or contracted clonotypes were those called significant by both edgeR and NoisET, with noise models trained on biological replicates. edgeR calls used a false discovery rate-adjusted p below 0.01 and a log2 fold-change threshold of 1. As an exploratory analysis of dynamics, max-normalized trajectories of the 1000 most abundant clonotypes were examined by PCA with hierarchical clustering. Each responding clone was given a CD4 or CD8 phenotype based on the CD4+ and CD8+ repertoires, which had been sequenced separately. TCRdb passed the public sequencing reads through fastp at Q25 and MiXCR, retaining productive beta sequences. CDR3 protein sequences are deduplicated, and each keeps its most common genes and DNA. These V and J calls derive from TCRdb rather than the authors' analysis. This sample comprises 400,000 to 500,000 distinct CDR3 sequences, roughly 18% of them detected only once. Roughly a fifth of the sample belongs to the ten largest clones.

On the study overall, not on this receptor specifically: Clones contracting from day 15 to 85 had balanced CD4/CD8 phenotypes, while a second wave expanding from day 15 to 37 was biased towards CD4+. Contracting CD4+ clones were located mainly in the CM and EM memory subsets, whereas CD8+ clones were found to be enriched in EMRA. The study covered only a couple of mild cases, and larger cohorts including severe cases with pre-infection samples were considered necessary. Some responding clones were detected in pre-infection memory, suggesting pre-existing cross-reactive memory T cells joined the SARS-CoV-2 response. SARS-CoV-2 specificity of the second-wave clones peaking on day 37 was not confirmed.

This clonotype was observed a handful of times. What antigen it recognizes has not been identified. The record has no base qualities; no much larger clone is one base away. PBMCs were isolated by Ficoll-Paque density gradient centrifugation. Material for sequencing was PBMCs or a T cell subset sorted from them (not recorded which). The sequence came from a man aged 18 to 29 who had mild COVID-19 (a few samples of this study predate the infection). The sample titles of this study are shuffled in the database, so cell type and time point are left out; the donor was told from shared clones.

The DNA sequence follows: TGCGCCAGCAGCCGTCGGACAGGGGAAACTGAAGCTTTCTTT. Its translation is CASSRRTGETEAFF. The rearrangement joined TRBV4-3 to TRBJ1-1, and 9 bases in between align with TRBD1. Reading the germline V gene gives CDR1 LGHNA and CDR2 YSLEER. From cysteine to phenylalanine, the CDR3 is 14 amino acids long. Only the CDR3 part of the read is kept: 42 bases, read in frame from the first base. The germline V and J ends show losses of 4 bases and 5 bases respectively, and no gene match explains 5 bases of the junction.